The entry below describes one T cell receptor (beta chain). Authors' analysis steps: Quantification of nucleated cells was approximated via reference gene primer amplification. Data came from immunoSEQ multiplex PCR; TCRdb stores just in-frame clones and leaves some out. V and J calls and clone size are those listed in that table; D and trimming were worked out from the DNA. The table shows roughly 270,000 clones, with less than 85% occurring only once. Participants had their cohort set by participant-reported clinical history. Recovered Cohort 3 donors showed two negative PCRs, clearance, or symptom resolution. This entry comes from a study of blood T cell repertoires in COVID-19. On the study more broadly: Sample material is recorded as cDNA or gDNA derived from T cells, B-cell-depleted T cells, or PBMCs.

The V and J ends lost 3 bases and 5 bases, in that order; junction bases with no gene match: 7. Germline CDR1 and CDR2: LNHNV and YYDKDF (reference sequence). This CDR3 is 15 amino acids long. This receptor was obtained from a woman in her forties or fifties who had recovered from COVID-19. The genes are TRBV15 and TRBJ2-5, with 9 nucleotides matching TRBD1. The material sequenced was PBMCs or T cells enriched from blood (not recorded which). As DNA, the CDR3 is TGTGCCACCAGCAGCACAGGGGGCAGGTTGGAGACCCAGTACTTC. It encodes CATSSTGGRLETQYF.